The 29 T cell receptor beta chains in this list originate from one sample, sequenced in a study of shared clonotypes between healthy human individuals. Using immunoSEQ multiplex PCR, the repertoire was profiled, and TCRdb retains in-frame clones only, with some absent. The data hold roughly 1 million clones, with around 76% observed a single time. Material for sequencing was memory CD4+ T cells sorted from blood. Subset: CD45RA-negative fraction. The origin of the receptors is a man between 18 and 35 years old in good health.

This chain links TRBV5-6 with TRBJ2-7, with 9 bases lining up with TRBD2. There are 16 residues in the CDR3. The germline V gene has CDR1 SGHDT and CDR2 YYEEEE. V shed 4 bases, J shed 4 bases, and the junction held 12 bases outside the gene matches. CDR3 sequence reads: CASSPQSGRSPYEQYF. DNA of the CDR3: TGTGCCAGCAGCCCCCAAAGCGGGAGGTCCCCTTACGAGCAGTACTTC.

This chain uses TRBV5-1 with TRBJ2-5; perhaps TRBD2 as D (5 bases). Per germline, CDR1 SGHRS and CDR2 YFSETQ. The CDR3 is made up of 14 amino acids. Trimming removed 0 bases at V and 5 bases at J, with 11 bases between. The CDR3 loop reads CASSLEEGTETQYF. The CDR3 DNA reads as TGCGCCAGCAGCTTGGAAGAGGGAACGGAGACCCAGTACTTC.

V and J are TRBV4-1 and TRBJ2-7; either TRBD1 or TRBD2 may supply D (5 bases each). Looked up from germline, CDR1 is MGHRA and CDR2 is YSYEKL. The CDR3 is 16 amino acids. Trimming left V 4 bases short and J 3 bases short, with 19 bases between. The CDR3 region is CASSLPVGDPLYEQYF. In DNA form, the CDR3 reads TGCGCCAGCAGCCTCCCTGTGGGGGACCCGCTCTACGAGCAGTACTTC.

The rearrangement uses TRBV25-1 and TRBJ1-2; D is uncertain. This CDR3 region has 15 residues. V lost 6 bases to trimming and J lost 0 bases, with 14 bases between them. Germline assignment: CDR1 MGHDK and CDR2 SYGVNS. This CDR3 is CASRKGGLANYGYTF. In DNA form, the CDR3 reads TGTGCCAGCAGGAAGGGTGGGTTAGCTAACTATGGCTACACCTTC.

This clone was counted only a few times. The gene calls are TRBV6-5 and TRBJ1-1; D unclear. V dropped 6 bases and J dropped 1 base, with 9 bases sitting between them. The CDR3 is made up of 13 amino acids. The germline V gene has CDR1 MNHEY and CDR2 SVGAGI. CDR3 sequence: CASRRRENTEAFF. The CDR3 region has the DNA TGTGCCAGCAGACGCCGGGAGAACACTGAAGCTTTCTTT.

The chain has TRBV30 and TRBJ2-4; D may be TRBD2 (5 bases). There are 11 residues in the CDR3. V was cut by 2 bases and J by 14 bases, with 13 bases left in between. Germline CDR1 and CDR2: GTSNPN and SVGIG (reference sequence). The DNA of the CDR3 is TGTGCCTGGAGTCGGGATTCCCTGAAGTACTTC. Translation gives CAWSRDSLKYF.

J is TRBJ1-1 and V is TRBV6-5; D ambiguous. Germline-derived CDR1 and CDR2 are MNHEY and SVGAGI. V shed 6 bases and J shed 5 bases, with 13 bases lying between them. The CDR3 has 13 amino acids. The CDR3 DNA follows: TGTGCCAGCAGGATGAGGCGGGAGACTGAAGCTTTCTTT. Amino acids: CASRMRRETEAFF.

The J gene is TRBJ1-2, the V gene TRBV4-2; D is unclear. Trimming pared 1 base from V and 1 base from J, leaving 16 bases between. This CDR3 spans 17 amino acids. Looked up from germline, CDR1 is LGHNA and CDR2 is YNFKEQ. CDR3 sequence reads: CASSQVEGTIGNYGYTF. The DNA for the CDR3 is TGTGCCAGCAGCCAAGTAGAGGGAACGATTGGTAACTATGGCTACACCTTC.

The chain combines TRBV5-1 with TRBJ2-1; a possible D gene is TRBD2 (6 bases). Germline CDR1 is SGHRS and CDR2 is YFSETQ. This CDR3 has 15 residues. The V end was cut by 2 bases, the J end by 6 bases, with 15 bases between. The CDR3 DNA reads TGCGCCAGCAGCTTCGTTGGGAGGTCCGGCAATGAGCAGTTCTTC. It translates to CASSFVGRSGNEQFF.

CDR3: CASSLRTSGQETQYF. In nucleotides, the CDR3 is TGTGCCAGCAGCCTCCGGACTAGCGGCCAAGAGACCCAGTACTTC. The genes are TRBV5-4 and TRBJ2-5; 10 bases line up with TRBD2. Trimming at V came to 4 bases and at J to 1 base, leaving 4 bases not matched to a gene. CDR3 length: 15 residues. In germline, CDR1 is SGHNT, CDR2 YYREEE (reference sequence).

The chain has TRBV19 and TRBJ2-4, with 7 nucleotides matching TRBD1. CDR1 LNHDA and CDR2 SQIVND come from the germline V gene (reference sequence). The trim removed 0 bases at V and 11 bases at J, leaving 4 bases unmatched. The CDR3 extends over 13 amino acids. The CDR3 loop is CASSIDHRGVQYF. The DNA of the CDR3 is TGTGCCAGTAGTATAGATCACAGGGGAGTTCAGTACTTC.

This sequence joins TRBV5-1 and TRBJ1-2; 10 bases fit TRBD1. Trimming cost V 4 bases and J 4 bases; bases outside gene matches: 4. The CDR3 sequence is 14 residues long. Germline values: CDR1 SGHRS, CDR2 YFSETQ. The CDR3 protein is CASSTGQGSYGYTF. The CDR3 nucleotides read TGCGCCAGCAGCACGGGACAGGGGAGCTATGGCTACACCTTC.

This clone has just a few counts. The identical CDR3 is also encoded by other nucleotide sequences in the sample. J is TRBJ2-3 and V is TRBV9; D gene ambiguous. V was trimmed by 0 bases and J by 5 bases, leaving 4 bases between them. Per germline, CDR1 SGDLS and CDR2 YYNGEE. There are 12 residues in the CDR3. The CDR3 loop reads CASSVVGDTQYF. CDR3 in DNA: TGTGCCAGCAGCGTAGTTGGAGATACGCAGTATTTT.

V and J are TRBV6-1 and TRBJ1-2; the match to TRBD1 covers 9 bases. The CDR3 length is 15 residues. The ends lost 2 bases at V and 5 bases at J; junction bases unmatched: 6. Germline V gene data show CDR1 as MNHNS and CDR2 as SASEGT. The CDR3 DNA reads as TGTGCCAGCAGTGAAACGGGACAGGGAAAGTATGGCTACACCTTC. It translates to CASSETGQGKYGYTF.

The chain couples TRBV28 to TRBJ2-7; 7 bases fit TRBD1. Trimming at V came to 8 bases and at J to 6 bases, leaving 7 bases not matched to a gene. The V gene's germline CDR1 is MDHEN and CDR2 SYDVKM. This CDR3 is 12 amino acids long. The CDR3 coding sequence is TGTGCCAGCTCGGGACAGCTCCGCGAGCAGTACTTC. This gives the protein CASSGQLREQYF.

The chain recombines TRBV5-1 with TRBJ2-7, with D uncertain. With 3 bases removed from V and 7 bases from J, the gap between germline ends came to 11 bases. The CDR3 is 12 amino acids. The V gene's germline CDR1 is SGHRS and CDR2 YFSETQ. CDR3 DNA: TGCGCCAGCAGCTACGCCGAAGGGGAGCAGTACTTC. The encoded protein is CASSYAEGEQYF.

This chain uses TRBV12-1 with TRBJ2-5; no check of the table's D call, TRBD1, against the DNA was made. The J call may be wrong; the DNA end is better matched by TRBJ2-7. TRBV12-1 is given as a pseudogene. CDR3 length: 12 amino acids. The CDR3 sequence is CARGKGTNEQYF. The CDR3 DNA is TGTGCCAGAGGGAAGGGGACAAACGAGCAGTACTTC.

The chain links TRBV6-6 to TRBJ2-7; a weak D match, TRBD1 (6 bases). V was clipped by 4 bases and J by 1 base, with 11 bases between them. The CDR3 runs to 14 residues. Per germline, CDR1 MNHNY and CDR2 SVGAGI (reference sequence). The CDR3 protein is CASSFSTGSYEQYF. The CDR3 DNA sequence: TGTGCCAGCAGTTTCTCGACAGGTTCCTACGAGCAGTACTTC.

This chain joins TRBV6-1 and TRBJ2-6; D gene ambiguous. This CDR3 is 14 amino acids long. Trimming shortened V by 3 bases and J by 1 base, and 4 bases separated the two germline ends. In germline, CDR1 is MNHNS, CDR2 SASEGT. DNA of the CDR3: TGTGCCAGCAGTGAGAGTTCTGGGGCCAACGTCCTGACTTTC. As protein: CASSESSGANVLTF.

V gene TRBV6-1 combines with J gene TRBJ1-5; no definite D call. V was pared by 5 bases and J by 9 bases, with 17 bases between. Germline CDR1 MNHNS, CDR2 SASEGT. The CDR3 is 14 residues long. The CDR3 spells CASSPLATFPPQHF. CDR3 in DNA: TGTGCCAGCAGTCCCCTGGCGACCTTTCCGCCCCAGCATTTT.

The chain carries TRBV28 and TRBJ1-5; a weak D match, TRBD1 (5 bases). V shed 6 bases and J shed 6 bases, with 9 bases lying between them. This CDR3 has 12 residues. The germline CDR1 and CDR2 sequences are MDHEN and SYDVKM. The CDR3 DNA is TGTGCCAGCAGGGACACGACTCAGCCCCAGCATTTT. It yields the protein CASRDTTQPQHF.

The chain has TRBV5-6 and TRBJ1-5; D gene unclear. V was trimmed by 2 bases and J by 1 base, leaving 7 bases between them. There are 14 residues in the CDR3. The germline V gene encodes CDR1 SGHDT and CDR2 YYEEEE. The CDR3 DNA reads TGTGCCAGCAGCTTAGGTGTAAGCAATCAGCCCCAGCATTTT. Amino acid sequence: CASSLGVSNQPQHF.

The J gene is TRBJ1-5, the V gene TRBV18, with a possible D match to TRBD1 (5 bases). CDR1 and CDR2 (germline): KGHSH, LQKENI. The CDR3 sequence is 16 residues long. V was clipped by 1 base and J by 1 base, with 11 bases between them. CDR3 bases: TGTGCCAGCTCACCACTGGGGGAGGGGAGCAATCAGCCCCAGCATTTT. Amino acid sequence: CASSPLGEGSNQPQHF.

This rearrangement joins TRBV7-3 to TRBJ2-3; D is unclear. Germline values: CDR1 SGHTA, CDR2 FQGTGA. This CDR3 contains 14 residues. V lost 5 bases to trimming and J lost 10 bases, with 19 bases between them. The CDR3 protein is CASSPSSASGPQYF. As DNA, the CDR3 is TGTGCCAGCAGCCCTTCGTCGGCTAGTGGTCCGCAGTATTTT.

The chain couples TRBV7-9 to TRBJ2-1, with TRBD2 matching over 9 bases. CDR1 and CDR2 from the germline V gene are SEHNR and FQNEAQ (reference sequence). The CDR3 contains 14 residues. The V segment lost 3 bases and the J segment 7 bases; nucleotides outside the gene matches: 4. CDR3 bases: TGTGCCAGCAGCTTGGGGACTAGCAAAAATGAGCAGTTCTTC. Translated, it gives CASSLGTSKNEQFF.

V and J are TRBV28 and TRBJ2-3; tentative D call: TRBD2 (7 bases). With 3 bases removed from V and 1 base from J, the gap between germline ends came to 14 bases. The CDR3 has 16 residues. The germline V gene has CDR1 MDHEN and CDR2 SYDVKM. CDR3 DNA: TGTGCCAGCAGTTTCCCACAGGGAGGGGGCACAGATACGCAGTATTTT. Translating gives CASSFPQGGGTDTQYF.

The CDR3, as DNA: TGTGCCAGCAGTGAAGGGTATAGCGGCGAGCAGTACTTC. Protein: CASSEGYSGEQYF. The rearrangement links TRBV6-1 to TRBJ2-7; maybe TRBD2 (6 bases). The CDR3 has 13 residues. V dropped 1 base and J dropped 6 bases, with 10 bases sitting between them. Per the germline V gene, CDR1 is MNHNS and CDR2 is SASEGT.

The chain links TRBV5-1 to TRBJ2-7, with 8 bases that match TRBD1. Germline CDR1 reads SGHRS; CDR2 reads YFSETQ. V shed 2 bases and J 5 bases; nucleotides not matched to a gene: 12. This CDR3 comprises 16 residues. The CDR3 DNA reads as TGCGCCAGCAGCTTAAGCCCAGATAGACAGGGGAACGAGCAGTACTTC. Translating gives CASSLSPDRQGNEQYF.

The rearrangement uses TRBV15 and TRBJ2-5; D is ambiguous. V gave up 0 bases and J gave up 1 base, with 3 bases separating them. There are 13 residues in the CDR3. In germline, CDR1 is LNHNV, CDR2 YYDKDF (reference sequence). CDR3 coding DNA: TGTGCCACCAGCAGAGACGTCCAAGAGACCCAGTACTTC. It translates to CATSRDVQETQYF.